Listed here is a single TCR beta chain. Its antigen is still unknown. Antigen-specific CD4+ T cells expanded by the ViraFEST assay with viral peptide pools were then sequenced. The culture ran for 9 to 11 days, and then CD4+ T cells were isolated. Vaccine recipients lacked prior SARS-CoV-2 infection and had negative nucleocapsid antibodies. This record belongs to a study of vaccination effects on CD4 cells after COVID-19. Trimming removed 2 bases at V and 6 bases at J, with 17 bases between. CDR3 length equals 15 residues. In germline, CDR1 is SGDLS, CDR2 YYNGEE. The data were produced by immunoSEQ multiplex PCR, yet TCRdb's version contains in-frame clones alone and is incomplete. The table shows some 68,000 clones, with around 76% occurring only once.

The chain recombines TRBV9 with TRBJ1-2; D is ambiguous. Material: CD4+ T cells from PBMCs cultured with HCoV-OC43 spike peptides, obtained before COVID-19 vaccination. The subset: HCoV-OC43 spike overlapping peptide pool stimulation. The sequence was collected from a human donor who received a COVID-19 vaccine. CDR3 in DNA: TGTGCCAGCAGCGTCGAGTCGGGGTTCGAGAATGGCTACACCTTC. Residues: CASSVESGFENGYTF. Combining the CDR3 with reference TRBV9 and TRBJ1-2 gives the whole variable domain DSGVTQTPKHLITATGQRVTLRCSPRSGDLSVYWYQQSLDQGLQFLIQYYNGEERAKGNILERFSAQQFPDLHSELNLSSLELGDSALYFCASSVESGFENGYTFGSGTRLTVV.